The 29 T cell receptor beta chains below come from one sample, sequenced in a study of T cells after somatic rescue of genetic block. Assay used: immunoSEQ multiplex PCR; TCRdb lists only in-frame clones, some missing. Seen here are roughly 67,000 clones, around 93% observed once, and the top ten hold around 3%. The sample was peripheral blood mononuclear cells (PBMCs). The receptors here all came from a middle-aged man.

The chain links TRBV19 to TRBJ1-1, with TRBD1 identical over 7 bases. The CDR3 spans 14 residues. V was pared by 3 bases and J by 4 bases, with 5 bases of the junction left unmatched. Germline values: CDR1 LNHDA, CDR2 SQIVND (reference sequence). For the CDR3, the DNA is TGTGCCAGTAGTATCCCCTCAGGGGGCACTGAAGCTTTCTTT. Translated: CASSIPSGGTEAFF.

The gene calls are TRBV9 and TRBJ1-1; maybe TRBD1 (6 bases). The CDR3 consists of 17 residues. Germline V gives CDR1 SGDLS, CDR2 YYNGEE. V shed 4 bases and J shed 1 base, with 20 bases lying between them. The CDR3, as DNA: TGTGCCAGCAGCTCACAATGGGGGGACATGGGGAACACTGAAGCTTTCTTT. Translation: CASSSQWGDMGNTEAFF.

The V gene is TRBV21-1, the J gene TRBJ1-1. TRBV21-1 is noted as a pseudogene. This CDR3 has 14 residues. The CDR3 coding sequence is TGTGCCAGCAGCATATGGCGGTTGAACACTGAAGCTTTCTTT. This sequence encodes CASSIWRLNTEAFF.

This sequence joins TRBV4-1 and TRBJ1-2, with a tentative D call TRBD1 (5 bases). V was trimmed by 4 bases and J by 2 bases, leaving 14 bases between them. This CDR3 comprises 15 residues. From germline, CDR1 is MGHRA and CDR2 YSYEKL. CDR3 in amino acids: CASSLGPAGNYGYTF. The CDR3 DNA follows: TGCGCCAGCAGCCTAGGCCCAGCAGGGAACTATGGCTACACCTTC.

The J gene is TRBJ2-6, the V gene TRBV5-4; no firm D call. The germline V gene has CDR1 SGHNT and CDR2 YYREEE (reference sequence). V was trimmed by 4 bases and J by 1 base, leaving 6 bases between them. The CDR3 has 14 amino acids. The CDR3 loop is CASSVGSGANVLTF. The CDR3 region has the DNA TGTGCCAGCAGCGTTGGGTCTGGGGCCAACGTCCTGACTTTC.

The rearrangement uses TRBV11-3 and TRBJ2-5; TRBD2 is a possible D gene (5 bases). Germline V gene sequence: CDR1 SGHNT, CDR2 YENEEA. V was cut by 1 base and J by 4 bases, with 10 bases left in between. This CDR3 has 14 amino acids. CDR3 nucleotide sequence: TGTGCCAGCAGCTTAGGCGGGCGCGGAGAGACCCAGTACTTC. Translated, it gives CASSLGGRGETQYF.

The CDR3 nucleotides are TGTGCCAGCAGCTCGGACAGGGGCTACTACGAGCAGTACTTC. Translation: CASSSDRGYYEQYF. The rearrangement uses TRBV7-9 and TRBJ2-7; TRBD1 matches 9 bases. The length of the CDR3 is 14 residues. Germline values: CDR1 SEHNR, CDR2 FQNEAQ (reference sequence). Trimming removed 4 bases from V and 3 bases from J; junction bases left unmatched: 4.

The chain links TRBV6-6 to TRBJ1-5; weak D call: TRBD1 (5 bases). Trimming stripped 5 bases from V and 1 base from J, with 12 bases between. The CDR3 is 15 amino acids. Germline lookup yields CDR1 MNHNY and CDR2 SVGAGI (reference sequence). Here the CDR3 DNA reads TGTGCCAGCAGTCCGGGGGTTTACAGCAATCAGCCCCAGCATTTT. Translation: CASSPGVYSNQPQHF.

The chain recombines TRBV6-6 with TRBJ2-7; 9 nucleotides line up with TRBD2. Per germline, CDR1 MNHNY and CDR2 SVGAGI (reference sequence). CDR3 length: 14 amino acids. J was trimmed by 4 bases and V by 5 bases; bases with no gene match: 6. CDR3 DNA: TGTGCCAGCAGTAACCCGGGACTAGCTTACGAGCAGTACTTC. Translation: CASSNPGLAYEQYF.

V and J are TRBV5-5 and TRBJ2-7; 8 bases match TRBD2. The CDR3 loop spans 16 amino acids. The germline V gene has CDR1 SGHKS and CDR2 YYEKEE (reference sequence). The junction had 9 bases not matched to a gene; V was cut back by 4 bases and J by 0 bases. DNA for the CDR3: TGTGCCAGCAGCCCGGCAGCGGGAGTCACCTCCTACGAGCAGTACTTC. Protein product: CASSPAAGVTSYEQYF.

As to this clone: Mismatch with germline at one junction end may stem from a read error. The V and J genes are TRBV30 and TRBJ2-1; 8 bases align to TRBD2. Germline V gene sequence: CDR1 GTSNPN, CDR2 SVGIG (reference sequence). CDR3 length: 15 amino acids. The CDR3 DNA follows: TGTGCCTGGGGTGTACCCGGGACTAGGTCGGCTGAGCAGTTCTTC. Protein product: CAWGVPGTRSAEQFF.

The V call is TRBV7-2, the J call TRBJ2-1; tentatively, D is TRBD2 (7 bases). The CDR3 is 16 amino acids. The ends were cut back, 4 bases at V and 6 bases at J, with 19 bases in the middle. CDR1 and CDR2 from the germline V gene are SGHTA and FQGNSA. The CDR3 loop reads CASSSKLGGGTNEQFF. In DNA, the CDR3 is TGTGCCAGCAGCTCCAAACTGGGAGGGGGTACCAATGAGCAGTTCTTC.

CDR3 region: CASSTGAKNIQYF. The CDR3 nucleotides read TGCGCCAGCAGCACAGGGGCCAAAAACATTCAGTACTTC. The J gene is TRBJ2-4, the V gene TRBV5-1; D is perhaps TRBD1 (6 bases). This CDR3 is built from 13 residues. The V gene lost 4 bases and the J gene lost 1 base, with 6 bases spanning the gap. The germline gives CDR1 SGHRS, CDR2 YFSETQ.

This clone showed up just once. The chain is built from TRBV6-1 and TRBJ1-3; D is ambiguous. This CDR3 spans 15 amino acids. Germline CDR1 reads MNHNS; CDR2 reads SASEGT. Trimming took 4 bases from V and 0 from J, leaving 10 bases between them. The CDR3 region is CASSGGMLSGNTIYF. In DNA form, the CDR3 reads TGTGCCAGCAGTGGAGGGATGCTCTCTGGAAACACCATATATTTT.

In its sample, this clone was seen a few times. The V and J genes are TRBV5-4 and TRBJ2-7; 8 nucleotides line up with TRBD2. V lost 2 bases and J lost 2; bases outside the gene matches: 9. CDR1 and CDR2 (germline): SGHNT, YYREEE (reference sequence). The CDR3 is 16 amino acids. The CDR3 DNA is TGTGCCAGCAGCTTTGGGGGACTAGTCGGGGCCTACGAGCAGTACTTC. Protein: CASSFGGLVGAYEQYF.

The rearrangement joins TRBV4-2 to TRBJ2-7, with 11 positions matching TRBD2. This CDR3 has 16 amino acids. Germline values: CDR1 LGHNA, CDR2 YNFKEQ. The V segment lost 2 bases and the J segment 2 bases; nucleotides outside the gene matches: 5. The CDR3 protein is CASSQPTSGRPYEQYF. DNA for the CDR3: TGTGCCAGCAGCCAACCAACTAGCGGGAGACCCTACGAGCAGTACTTC.

The CDR3 region has the DNA TGTGCCAGCAGCCAAGATTGGACGGGGACCTACGAGCAGTACTTC. Translated: CASSQDWTGTYEQYF. The rearrangement links TRBV4-2 to TRBJ2-7; a weak D match, TRBD2 (5 bases). Trimming cost V 0 bases and J 2 bases, with 11 bases left between them. The CDR3 consists of 15 residues. Germline values: CDR1 LGHNA, CDR2 YNFKEQ.

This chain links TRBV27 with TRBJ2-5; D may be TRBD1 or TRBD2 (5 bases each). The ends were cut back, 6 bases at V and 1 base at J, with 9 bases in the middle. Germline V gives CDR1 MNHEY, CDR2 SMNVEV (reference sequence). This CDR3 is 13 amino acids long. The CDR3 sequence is CASRTGAQETQYF. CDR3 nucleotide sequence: TGTGCCAGCAGAACCGGGGCCCAAGAGACCCAGTACTTC.

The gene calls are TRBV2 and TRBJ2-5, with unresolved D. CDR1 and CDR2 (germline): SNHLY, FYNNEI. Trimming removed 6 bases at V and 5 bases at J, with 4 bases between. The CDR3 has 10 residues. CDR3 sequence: CASSGETQYF. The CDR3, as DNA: TGTGCCAGCAGCGGGGAGACCCAGTACTTC.

The chain's CDR3 is CASSQVSSYEQYF. The CDR3 bases are TGCGCCAGCAGCCAAGTAAGCAGCTACGAGCAGTACTTC. The chain has TRBV4-1 and TRBJ2-7, with D unresolved. V was cut by 1 base and J by 3 bases, with 7 bases left in between. The germline gives CDR1 MGHRA, CDR2 YSYEKL. The CDR3 is made up of 13 amino acids.

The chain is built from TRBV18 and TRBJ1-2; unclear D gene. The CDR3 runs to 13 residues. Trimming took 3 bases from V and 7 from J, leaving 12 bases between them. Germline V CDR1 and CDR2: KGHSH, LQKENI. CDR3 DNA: TGTGCCAGCTCACCGGGGTGGAATTCTGGCTACACCTTC. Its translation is CASSPGWNSGYTF.

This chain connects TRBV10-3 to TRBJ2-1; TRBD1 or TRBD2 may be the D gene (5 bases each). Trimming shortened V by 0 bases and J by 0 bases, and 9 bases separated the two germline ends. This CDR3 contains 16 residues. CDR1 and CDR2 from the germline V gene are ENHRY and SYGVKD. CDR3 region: CAISESGESSYNEQFF. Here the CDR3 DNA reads TGTGCCATCAGTGAGTCGGGGGAGAGCTCCTACAATGAGCAGTTCTTC.

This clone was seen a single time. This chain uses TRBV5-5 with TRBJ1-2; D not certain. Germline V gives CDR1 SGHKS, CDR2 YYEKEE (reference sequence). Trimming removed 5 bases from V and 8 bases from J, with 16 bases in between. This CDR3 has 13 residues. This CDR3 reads CASSLTEGPGYTF. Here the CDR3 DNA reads TGTGCCAGCAGTCTGACGGAGGGCCCAGGCTACACCTTC.

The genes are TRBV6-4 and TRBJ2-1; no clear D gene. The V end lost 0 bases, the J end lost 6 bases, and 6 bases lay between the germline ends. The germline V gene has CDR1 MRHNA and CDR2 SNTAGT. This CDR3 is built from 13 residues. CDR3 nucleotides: TGTGCCAGCAGTGACTCCGAGGCCAATGAGCAGTTCTTC. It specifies CASSDSEANEQFF.

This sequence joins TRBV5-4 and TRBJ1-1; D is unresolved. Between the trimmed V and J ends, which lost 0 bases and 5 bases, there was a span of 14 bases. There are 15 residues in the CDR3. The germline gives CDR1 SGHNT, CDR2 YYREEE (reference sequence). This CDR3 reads CASSLVAGRETEAFF. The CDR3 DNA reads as TGTGCCAGCAGCTTGGTAGCGGGGAGGGAAACTGAAGCTTTCTTT.

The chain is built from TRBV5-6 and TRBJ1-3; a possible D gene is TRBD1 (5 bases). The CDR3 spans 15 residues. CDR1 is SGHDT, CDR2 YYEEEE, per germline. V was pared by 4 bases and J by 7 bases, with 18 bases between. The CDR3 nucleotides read TGTGCCAGCAGCCCTCCGGGGGGAGTAGCGAACACCATATATTTT. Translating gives CASSPPGGVANTIYF.

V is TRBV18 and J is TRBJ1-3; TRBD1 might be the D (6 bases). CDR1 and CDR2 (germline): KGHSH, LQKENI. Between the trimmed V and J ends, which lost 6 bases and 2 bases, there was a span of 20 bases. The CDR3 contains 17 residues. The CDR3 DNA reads TGTGCCAGCTCCCGCCCCCCGACAGGTCCTCCTGGAAACACCATATATTTT. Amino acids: CASSRPPTGPPGNTIYF.

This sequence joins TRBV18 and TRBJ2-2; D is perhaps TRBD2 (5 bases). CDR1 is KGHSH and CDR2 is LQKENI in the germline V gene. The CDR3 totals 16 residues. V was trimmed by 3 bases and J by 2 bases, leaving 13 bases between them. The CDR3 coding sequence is TGTGCCAGCTCACCGACTGAGGGAATTAACACCGGGGAGCTGTTTTTT. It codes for CASSPTEGINTGELFF.

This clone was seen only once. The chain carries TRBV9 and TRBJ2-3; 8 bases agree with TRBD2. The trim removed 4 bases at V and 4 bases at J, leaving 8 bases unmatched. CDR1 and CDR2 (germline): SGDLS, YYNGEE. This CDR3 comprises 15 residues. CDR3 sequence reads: CASSPSGGAADTQYF. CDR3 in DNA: TGTGCCAGCAGCCCCTCCGGGGGGGCGGCAGATACGCAGTATTTT.